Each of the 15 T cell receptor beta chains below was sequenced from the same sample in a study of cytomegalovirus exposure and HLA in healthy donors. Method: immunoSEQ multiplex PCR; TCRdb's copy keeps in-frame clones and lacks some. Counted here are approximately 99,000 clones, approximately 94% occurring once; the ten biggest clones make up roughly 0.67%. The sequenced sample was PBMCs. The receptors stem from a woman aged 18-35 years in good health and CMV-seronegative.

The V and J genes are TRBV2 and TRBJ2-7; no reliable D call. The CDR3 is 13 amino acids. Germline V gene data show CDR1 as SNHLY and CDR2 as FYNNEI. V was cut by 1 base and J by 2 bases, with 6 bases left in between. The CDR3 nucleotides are TGTGCCAGCAGTGAAGGGAGAGCCTACGAGCAGTACTTC. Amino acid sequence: CASSEGRAYEQYF. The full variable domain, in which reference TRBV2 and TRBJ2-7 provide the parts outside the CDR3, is EPEVTQTPSHQVTQMGQEVILRCVPISNHLYFYWYRQILGQKVEFLVSFYNNEISEKSEIFDDQFSVERPDGSNFTLKIRSTKLEDSAMYFCASSEGRAYEQYFGPGTRLTVT.

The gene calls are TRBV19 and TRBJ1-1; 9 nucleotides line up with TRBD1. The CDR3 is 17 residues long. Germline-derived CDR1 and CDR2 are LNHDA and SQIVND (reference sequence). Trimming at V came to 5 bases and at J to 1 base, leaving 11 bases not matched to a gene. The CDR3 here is CASSSTGGAEWNTEAFF. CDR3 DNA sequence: TGTGCCAGTAGTTCAACAGGGGGCGCAGAGTGGAACACTGAAGCTTTCTTT. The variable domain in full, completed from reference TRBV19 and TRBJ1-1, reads DGGITQSPKYLFRKEGQNVTLSCEQNLNHDAMYWYRQDPGQGLRLIYYSQIVNDFQKGDIAEGYSVSREKKESFPLTVTSAQKNPTAFYLCASSSTGGAEWNTEAFFGQGTRLTVV.

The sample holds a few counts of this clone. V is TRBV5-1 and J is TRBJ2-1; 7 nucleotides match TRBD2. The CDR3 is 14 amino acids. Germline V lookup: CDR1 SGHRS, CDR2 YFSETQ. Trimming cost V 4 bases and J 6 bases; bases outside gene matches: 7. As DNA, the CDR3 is TGCGCCAGCAGCCAAGGACTAGAGGCCAATGAGCAGTTCTTC. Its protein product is CASSQGLEANEQFF.

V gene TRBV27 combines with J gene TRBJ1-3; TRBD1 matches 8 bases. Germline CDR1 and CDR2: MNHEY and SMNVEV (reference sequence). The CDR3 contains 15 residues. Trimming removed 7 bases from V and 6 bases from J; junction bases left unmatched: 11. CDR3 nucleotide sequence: TGTGCCAGCATGCGGACAGGGCGTTGGGTAAACACCATATATTTT. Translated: CASMRTGRWVNTIYF.

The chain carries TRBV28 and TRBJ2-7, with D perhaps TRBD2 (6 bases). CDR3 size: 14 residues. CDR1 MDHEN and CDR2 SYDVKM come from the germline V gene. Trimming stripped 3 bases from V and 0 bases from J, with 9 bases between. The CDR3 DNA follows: TGTGCCAGCAGTTTTCCCGGGAGCTCCTACGAGCAGTACTTC. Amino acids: CASSFPGSSYEQYF.

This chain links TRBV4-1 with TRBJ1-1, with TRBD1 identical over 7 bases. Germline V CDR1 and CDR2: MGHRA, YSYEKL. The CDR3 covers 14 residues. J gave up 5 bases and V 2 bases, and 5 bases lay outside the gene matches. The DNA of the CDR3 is TGCGCCAGCAGCCAAAACAAGGGGGCGACTGAAGCTTTCTTT. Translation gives CASSQNKGATEAFF.

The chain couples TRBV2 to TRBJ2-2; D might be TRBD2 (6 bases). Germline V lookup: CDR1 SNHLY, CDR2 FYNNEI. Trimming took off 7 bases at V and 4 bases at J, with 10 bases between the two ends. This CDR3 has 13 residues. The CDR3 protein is CASKGGITGELFF. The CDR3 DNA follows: TGTGCCAGCAAGGGCGGGATCACCGGGGAGCTGTTTTTT. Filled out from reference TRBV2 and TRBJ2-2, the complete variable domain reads EPEVTQTPSHQVTQMGQEVILRCVPISNHLYFYWYRQILGQKVEFLVSFYNNEISEKSEIFDDQFSVERPDGSNFTLKIRSTKLEDSAMYFCASKGGITGELFFGEGSRLTVL.

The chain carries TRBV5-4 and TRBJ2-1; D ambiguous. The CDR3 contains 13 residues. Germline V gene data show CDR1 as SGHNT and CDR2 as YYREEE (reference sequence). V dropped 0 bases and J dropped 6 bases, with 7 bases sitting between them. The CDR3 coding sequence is TGTGCCAGCAGCTTGGTGACATTCAATGAGCAGTTCTTC. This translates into CASSLVTFNEQFF.

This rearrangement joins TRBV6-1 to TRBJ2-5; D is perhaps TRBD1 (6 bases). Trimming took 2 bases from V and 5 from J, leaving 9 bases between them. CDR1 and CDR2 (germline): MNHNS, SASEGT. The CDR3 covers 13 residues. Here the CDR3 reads CASSEQGYETQYF. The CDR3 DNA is TGTGCCAGCAGTGAACAGGGGTACGAGACCCAGTACTTC.

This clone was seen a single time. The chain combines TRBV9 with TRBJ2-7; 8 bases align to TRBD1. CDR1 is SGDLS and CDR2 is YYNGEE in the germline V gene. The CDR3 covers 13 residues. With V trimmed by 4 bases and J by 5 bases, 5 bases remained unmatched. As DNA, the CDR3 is TGTGCCAGCAGCCCGGACAGGGAACACGAGCAGTACTTC. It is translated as CASSPDREHEQYF.

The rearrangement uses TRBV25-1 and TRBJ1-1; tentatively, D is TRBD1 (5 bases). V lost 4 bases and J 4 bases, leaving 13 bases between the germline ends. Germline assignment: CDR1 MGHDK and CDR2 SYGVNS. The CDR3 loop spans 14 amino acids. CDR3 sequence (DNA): TGTGCCAGCAGTGCTGCGACAGCAAGCACTGAAGCTTTCTTT. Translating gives CASSAATASTEAFF.

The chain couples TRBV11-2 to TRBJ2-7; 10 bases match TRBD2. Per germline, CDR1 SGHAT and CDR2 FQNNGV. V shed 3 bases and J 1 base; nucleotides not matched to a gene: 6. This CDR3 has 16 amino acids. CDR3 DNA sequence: TGTGCCAGCAGCTTTACTAGCGGGGAGTTATCCTACGAGCAGTACTTC. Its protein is CASSFTSGELSYEQYF.

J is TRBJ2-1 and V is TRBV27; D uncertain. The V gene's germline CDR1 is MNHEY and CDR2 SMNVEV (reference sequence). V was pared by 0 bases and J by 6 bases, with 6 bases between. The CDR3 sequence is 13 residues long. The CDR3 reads CASSLSLRNEQFF. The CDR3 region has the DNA TGTGCCAGCAGTTTATCTCTTCGCAATGAGCAGTTCTTC.

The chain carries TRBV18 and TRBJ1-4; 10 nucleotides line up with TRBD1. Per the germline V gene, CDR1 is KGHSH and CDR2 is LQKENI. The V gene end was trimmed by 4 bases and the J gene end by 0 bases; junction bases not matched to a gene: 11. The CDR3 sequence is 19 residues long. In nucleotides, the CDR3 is TGTGCCAGCTCACTAACTACCGGGACAGGGGCGGCAACTAATGAAAAACTGTTTTTT. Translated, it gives CASSLTTGTGAATNEKLFF.

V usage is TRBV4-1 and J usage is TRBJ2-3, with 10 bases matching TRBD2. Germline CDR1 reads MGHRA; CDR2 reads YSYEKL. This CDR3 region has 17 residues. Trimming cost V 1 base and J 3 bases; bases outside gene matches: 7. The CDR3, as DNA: TGCGCCAGCAGCCAAGGGCCCGGGACTAGCGTAACAGATACGCAGTATTTT. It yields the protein CASSQGPGTSVTDTQYF.